These T cell receptor beta chains were read from a single sample in a study of cytomegalovirus exposure and HLA in healthy donors. Profiled with immunoSEQ multiplex PCR; TCRdb holds only in-frame clones, not every one. The sample holds more than 85,000 clones, approximately 82% seen once. Sequenced input: PBMCs. The receptors were sampled from a man aged 40-50 years in good health and CMV-seropositive. The CDR3 runs from the conserved cysteine through the conserved F or W. A D gene is named only where the DNA matches it firmly. Size is omitted from some rows. Given values are once, few, many or a class for expanded clones.

NA	TRBV28	TRBJ1-4	NA	CASRKGGASTNEKLFF	TGTGCCAGCAGGAAAGGAGGGGCCTCAACTAATGAAAAACTGTTTTTT
NA	TRBV2	TRBJ2-3	NA	CASKRGSDTQYF	TGTGCCAGCAAAAGGGGCAGCGATACGCAGTATTTT
NA	TRBV5-5	TRBJ2-7	NA	CASSWWRDYEQYF	TGTGCCAGCAGTTGGTGGAGAGACTACGAGCAGTACTTC
NA	TRBV5-4	TRBJ2-3	TRBD2	CASSLRGAGDDTDTQYF	TGTGCCAGCAGCTTACGAGGTGCGGGGGACGACACAGATACGCAGTATTTT
NA	TRBV6-5	TRBJ1-2	NA	CASSYSAGQNYGYTF	TGTGCCAGCAGTTACTCAGCCGGACAGAACTATGGCTACACCTTC
NA	TRBV6-5	TRBJ1-2	TRBD1	CASSPTGDWGYTF	TGTGCCAGCAGTCCTACAGGGGATTGGGGCTACACCTTC
once	TRBV7-9	TRBJ1-3	TRBD1	CASSHSTGAGNTIYF	TGTGCCAGCAGCCATTCGACAGGGGCTGGAAACACCATATATTTT
NA	TRBV7-3	TRBJ2-7	NA	CASSLTPGISYEQYF	TGTGCCAGCAGCTTAACCCCAGGGATCTCCTACGAGCAGTACTTC
NA	TRBV19	TRBJ2-1	NA	CASTDSSYNEQFF	TGTGCCAGTACTGATAGCTCCTACAATGAGCAGTTCTTC
NA	TRBV19	TRBJ1-3	NA	CASSISPAGNTIYF	TGTGCCAGTAGTATTTCTCCGGCTGGAAACACCATATATTTT
few	TRBV28	TRBJ1-5	NA	CASTMGGSNQPQHF	TGTGCCAGCACCATGGGAGGGAGCAATCAGCCCCAGCATTTT
few	TRBV7-8	TRBJ2-7	NA	CASSLGRKYEQYF	TGTGCCAGCAGCTTGGGCCGGAAATACGAGCAGTACTTC
NA	TRBV30	TRBJ1-1	TRBD1	CAWMNRTGGYTEAFF	TGTGCCTGGATGAATCGGACAGGAGGGTACACTGAAGCTTTCTTT
NA	TRBV10-2	TRBJ2-1	NA	CASSDETRVYNEQFF	TGCGCCAGCAGTGACGAAACTAGGGTATACAATGAGCAGTTCTTC
few	TRBV28	TRBJ2-7	TRBD2	CASSQTSGGHSYEQYF	TGTGCCAGCAGCCAGACTAGCGGGGGCCACTCCTACGAGCAGTACTTC
NA	TRBV7-9	TRBJ1-2	NA	CASSPLGGATRANYGYTF	TGTGCCAGCAGCCCCTTAGGAGGGGCGACAAGAGCTAACTATGGCTACACCTTC
NA	TRBV12-2	TRBJ1-1	NA	CASRLIPYRDRPLMNTEAFF	TGTGCAAGTCGCTTAATACCGTACAGGGACCGACCCCTCATGAACACTGAAGCTTTCTTT
NA	TRBV19	TRBJ2-1	NA	CASSITYNEQFF	TGTGCCAGTAGTATTACCTACAATGAGCAGTTCTTC
NA	TRBV6-5	TRBJ2-7	NA	CASSPLSSYEQYF	TGTGCCAGCAGTCCCCTGAGCTCCTACGAGCAGTACTTC
NA	TRBV27	TRBJ1-3	NA	CASSSRSGNTIYF	TGTGCCAGCAGTTCGCGGTCTGGAAACACCATATATTTT
NA	TRBV5-1	TRBJ1-3	TRBD1	CASSATGDSGNTIYF	TGCGCCAGCAGCGCCACAGGGGACTCCGGAAACACCATATATTTT
few	TRBV7-6	TRBJ1-5	NA	CASSLGGGDQPQHF	TGTGCCAGCAGCTTAGGCGGGGGGGATCAGCCCCAGCATTTT
NA	TRBV19	TRBJ2-3	NA	CASSTLTGGSGESTDTQYF	TGTGCCAGTAGTACGTTAACGGGCGGATCGGGGGAAAGCACAGATACGCAGTATTTT
few	TRBV4-1	TRBJ2-7	NA	CASSHSPQGGSEQYF	TGCGCCAGCAGCCATTCACCGCAGGGCGGTTCCGAGCAGTACTTC
NA	TRBV4-2	TRBJ2-1	NA	CASSQDWRGFGNEQFF	TGTGCCAGCAGCCAGGATTGGCGAGGGTTCGGCAATGAGCAGTTCTTC
NA	TRBV4-2	TRBJ2-2	NA	CASSQGYSGELFF	TGTGCCAGCAGCCAAGGATACTCCGGGGAGCTGTTTTTT
NA	TRBV29-1	TRBJ1-2	TRBD1	CSAPTGAGYTF	TGCAGCGCGCCGACAGGGGCCGGCTACACCTTC
NA	TRBV11-2	TRBJ1-2	NA	CASSLHTYGYTF	TGTGCCAGCAGCTTGCACACCTATGGCTACACCTTC
NA	TRBV9	TRBJ2-3	TRBD2	CASSEGGLAGRSTDTQYF	TGTGCCAGCAGCGAGGGGGGACTAGCGGGGCGCAGCACAGATACGCAGTATTTT
NA	TRBV6-6	TRBJ1-6	TRBD1	CASRPQGGGTLHF	TGTGCCAGCAGGCCACAGGGGGGTGGGACCCTCCACTTT
NA	TRBV12-2	TRBJ2-7	NA	CASRLGWPTYEQYF	TGTGCAAGTCGCTTAGGGTGGCCCACCTACGAGCAGTACTTC
NA	TRBV28	TRBJ2-1	NA	CATWTDTNEQFF	TGTGCCACCTGGACAGATACCAATGAGCAGTTCTTC
NA	TRBV7-2	TRBJ2-2	NA	CASSPVTSIPGELFF	TGTGCCAGCAGCCCCGTCACTAGCATTCCCGGGGAGCTGTTTTTT
NA	TRBV19	TRBJ1-1	TRBD1	CASSMNRGNTEAFF	TGTGCCAGTAGTATGAACAGGGGGAACACTGAAGCTTTCTTT
NA	TRBV7-2	TRBJ2-5	TRBD2	CASRPTSGQETQYF	TGTGCCAGCAGACCTACTAGCGGCCAAGAGACCCAGTACTTC
NA	TRBV15	TRBJ2-5	TRBD2	CATSRDPLREQYF	TGTGCCACCAGCAGAGATCCCTTGCGGGAGCAGTACTTC
NA	TRBV11-3	TRBJ2-3	TRBD2	CASSPRLAGGTDTQYF	TGTGCCAGCAGCCCCAGACTAGCGGGAGGGACAGATACGCAGTATTTT
NA	TRBV5-5	TRBJ2-7	NA	CASSFGSSPLEQYF	TGTGCCAGCAGCTTCGGTAGCTCCCCCCTCGAGCAGTACTTC
once	TRBV28	TRBJ2-3	TRBD1	CASSQTGGTDTQYF	TGTGCCAGCAGTCAGACAGGGGGTACAGATACGCAGTATTTT
NA	TRBV7-3	TRBJ2-2	TRBD1	CASGQGAYTGELFF	TGTGCCAGCGGCCAGGGGGCTTACACCGGGGAGCTGTTTTTT